The T cell receptor (beta chain) described here comes from a study of human versus mouse CDR3 diversity and MHC coevolution. Study at large: Reported immunoSEQ sensitivity was one in 200,000 T cells, with reduced amplification bias. Each sample yielded about 0.6 x 10^7 to 1.6 x 10^7 valid reads.

The study's findings and limits: On average, humans showed more CDR3 deletions and insertions than mice.

This table comes from immunoSEQ multiplex PCR, and its TCRdb copy is limited to in-frame clones, with some not included. This sample has tens of thousands of clones, with 85% to 95% found just once. Comment on this clone: Its specificity is unknown.

Germline-derived CDR1 and CDR2 are MNHEY and SMNVEV (reference sequence). Trimming shortened V by 5 bases and J by 5 bases, and 13 bases separated the two germline ends. The CDR3 extends over 13 amino acids. Naive CD4 T cells were sorted as CD45RO-negative, CD62L-positive. This clonotype originated in a person between 30 and 69 years old in good health. Sequencing input: naive CD4+ T cells from blood. Specified subset: CD45RO-negative CD62L-positive naive CD4 T cells. The chain combines TRBV27 with TRBJ2-7; possible D gene TRBD1, 6 bases. CDR3 DNA sequence: TGTGCCAGCAGTCTAAGAGGGGGTCACGAGCAGTACTTC. Its protein product is CASSLRGGHEQYF.